A selection of T cell receptor beta chains follows, all from one sample in a study of cytomegalovirus exposure and HLA in healthy donors. Clones were read by immunoSEQ multiplex PCR, and TCRdb kept only the in-frame ones, dropping some. The data contain 82,000 or so clones, around 10% of them seen just once; the ten biggest clones take up 24%. The sequencing input was PBMCs. These receptors came from a man aged 60-69 years in good health and CMV-seropositive. The CDR3 runs from the conserved cysteine through the conserved F or W. A D gene is named only where the DNA matches it firmly. The size entry is marked missing in some rows and otherwise reads once, few, many or a size class.

TRBV30	TRBD1	few	TRBJ1-2	TGTGCCTGGACAGGGGGTGCTGGCTACACCTTC	CAWTGGAGYTF
TRBV18	TRBD2	few	TRBJ2-3	TGTGCCAGCTCCCCCAGGGAGGGTCGAACAGATACGCAGTATTTT	CASSPREGRTDTQYF
TRBV5-1	TRBD1	-	TRBJ2-3	TGCGCCAGCAGCTCCGGGACAGGGGACCGGAGATGGGTAGATACGCAGTATTTT	CASSSGTGDRRWVDTQYF
TRBV7-2	TRBD2	-	TRBJ2-7	TGTGCCAGCAGCCCTATAGCGGGAGCTTCTGTCGAGCAGTACTTC	CASSPIAGASVEQYF
TRBV5-1	-	many	TRBJ2-3	TGCGCCAGCAGCTTCTTATCCACTATTAACGATACGCAGTATTTT	CASSFLSTINDTQYF
TRBV11-2	-	-	TRBJ2-5	TGTGCCAGCAGCCCTCAAGAGACCCAGTACTTC	CASSPQETQYF
TRBV15	-	few	TRBJ1-4	TGTGCCACGGGAGAGACTTTTGCAACTAATGAAAAACTGTTTTTT	CATGETFATNEKLFF
TRBV7-8	-	-	TRBJ2-7	TGTGCCAGCAGCTTTAACACCGGACATAGGCTCTACGAGCAGTACTTC	CASSFNTGHRLYEQYF
TRBV5-1	-	few	TRBJ2-3	TGCGCCAGCAGCACCCCCCAGGAGGCGCAGTATTTT	CASSTPQEAQYF
TRBV9	-	few	TRBJ2-5	TGTGCCAGCAGCTACGGAGGGCAACCCCAAGAGACCCAGTACTTC	CASSYGGQPQETQYF
TRBV9	-	-	TRBJ1-1	TGTGCCAGCAGCCCCAGGGGAAGGGACACTGAAGCTTTCTTT	CASSPRGRDTEAFF
TRBV5-6	TRBD1	few	TRBJ2-1	TGTGCCAGCAGCTCACAGGGGGCGTATTCACATGAGCAGTTCTTC	CASSSQGAYSHEQFF
TRBV5-1	-	few	TRBJ2-1	TGCGCCAGCAGCTGGGGAGGTTACTCCTACAATGAGCAGTTCTTC	CASSWGGYSYNEQFF
TRBV28	TRBD2	few	TRBJ2-5	TGTGCCAGCAGTTTTTCCCGGGGGGAGCAAGGGCTAGAGACCCAGTACTTC	CASSFSRGEQGLETQYF
TRBV19	TRBD2	few	TRBJ2-7	TGTGCCAGTAGTCTCGGACTAGCGGGAGACTACGAGCAGTACTTC	CASSLGLAGDYEQYF
TRBV4-2	TRBD2	few	TRBJ2-1	TGTGCCAGCAGCCAAGTGACTAGCGGGGTAGGCAATGAGCAGTTCTTC	CASSQVTSGVGNEQFF
TRBV30	-	few	TRBJ1-1	TGTGCCTGGAGTTCCCACAGAGGGAGCACTGAAGCTTTCTTT	CAWSSHRGSTEAFF
TRBV6-1	TRBD2	few	TRBJ2-3	TGTGCCAGCAAGACCACTAGCGGGGGTGATACGCAGTATTTT	CASKTTSGGDTQYF
TRBV19	TRBD1	few	TRBJ1-5	TGTGCCAGTAGTACCCCGGACAGGGGGCGGGATCAGCCCCAGCATTTT	CASSTPDRGRDQPQHF
TRBV28	TRBD1	-	TRBJ1-4	TGTGCCAGCAGCAGGGACAGGGTGGATGAAAAACTGTTTTTT	CASSRDRVDEKLFF
TRBV5-1	TRBD1	few	TRBJ2-5	TGCGCCAGCAGCCCCCCCGGACAGGGGGCGGGAGAGACCCAGTACTTC	CASSPPGQGAGETQYF
TRBV6-6	TRBD2	few	TRBJ2-1	TGTGCCAGCAGTCCAGCGGGGAACAATGAGCAGTTCTTC	CASSPAGNNEQFF
TRBV4-1	-	-	TRBJ2-1	TGCGCCAGCGCACAGGGCGCAATACAAGGTGAGCAGTTCTTC	CASAQGAIQGEQFF
TRBV6-4	TRBD1	few	TRBJ1-1	TGTGCCAGCAGTGGGTACCAGGGGGGCAGGACTGAAGCTTTCTTT	CASSGYQGGRTEAFF
TRBV2	-	-	TRBJ2-2	TGTGCCAGCAGCGCATCCGGGTCCCCATTGGGGGAGCTGTTTTTT	CASSASGSPLGELFF
TRBV6-5	-	few	TRBJ1-2	TGTGCCAGCAGTTACTCCGGGTCAGCCCTCGTTATAGGCTACACCTTC	CASSYSGSALVIGYTF
TRBV6-1	-	few	TRBJ1-6	TGTGCCAGCAGTGACAGGGATTTCCTCCACTTT	CASSDRDFLHF
TRBV7-6	-	-	TRBJ2-1	TGTGCCAGCAGCTTATCCCAGCCAAGCGGGTTTTACAATGAGCAGTTCTTC	CASSLSQPSGFYNEQFF
TRBV5-1	TRBD2	few	TRBJ2-3	TGCGCCAGCAGCTTGGCCACGGGGGGAATGACAGATACGCAGTATTTT	CASSLATGGMTDTQYF
TRBV5-6	TRBD2	few	TRBJ2-1	TGTGCCAGCAGCTCACAACTAGCGGGAGTATTCAATGAGCAGTTCTTC	CASSSQLAGVFNEQFF
TRBV7-3	-	few	TRBJ1-1	TGTGCCAGCAGTCGGCAAGGGGGGGCGCGTACTGAAGCTTTCTTT	CASSRQGGARTEAFF
TRBV28	-	-	TRBJ1-3	TGTGCCAGCAGTTTGGGGGGTACGGACACCATATATTTT	CASSLGGTDTIYF
TRBV5-4	TRBD1	-	TRBJ2-2	TGTGCCAGCAGCTTGGACAGGGGGCCTGGGGAGCTGTTTTTT	CASSLDRGPGELFF
TRBV30	-	-	TRBJ2-7	TGTGCCTGGAGTATAAGAGGGCCCCGTCAGTACTTC	CAWSIRGPRQYF
TRBV5-1	-	-	TRBJ2-3	TGCGCCAGCAGCTCCCGGCAGACTTCGAACACAGATACGCAGTATTTT	CASSSRQTSNTDTQYF
TRBV21-1	-	-	TRBJ2-6	TGTGCCAGCAGCAACCCCAGGGTAAGACCCCTCGTTGGGCCTTACTCTGGGGCCAACGTCCTGACTTTC	CASSNPRVRPLVGPYSGANVLTF
TRBV11-1	-	-	TRBJ1-2	TGTGCCAGCAGCTTACAAAGTGCCGCCGGGCCTGGGGCCTATGGCTACACCTTC	CASSLQSAAGPGAYGYTF
TRBV7-9	-	few	TRBJ2-5	TGTGCCAGCAGCTTAGCCGGGAGAACGGGGGAGACCCAGTACTTC	CASSLAGRTGETQYF
TRBV28	-	-	TRBJ2-3	TGTGCCAGCAGTTTACCGGTCACAGATACGCAGTATTTT	CASSLPVTDTQYF